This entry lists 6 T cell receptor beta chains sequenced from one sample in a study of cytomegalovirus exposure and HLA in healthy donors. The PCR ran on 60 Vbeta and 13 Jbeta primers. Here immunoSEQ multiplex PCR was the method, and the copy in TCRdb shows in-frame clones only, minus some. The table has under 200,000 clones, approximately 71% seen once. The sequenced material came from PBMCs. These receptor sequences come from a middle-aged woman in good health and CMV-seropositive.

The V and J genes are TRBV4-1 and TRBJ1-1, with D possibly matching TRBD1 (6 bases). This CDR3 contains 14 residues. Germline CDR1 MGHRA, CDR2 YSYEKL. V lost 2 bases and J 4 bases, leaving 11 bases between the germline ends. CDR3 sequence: CASSQITGSTEAFF. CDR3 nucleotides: TGCGCCAGCAGCCAAATAACAGGGTCCACTGAAGCTTTCTTT.

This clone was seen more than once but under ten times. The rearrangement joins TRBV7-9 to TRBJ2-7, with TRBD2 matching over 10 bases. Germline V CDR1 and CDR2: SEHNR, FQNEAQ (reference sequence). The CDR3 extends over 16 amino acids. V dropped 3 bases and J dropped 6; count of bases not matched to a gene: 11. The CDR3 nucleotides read TGTGCCAGCAGCTTGACGACTAGCGGGCGACTAAGCGAGCAGTACTTC. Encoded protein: CASSLTTSGRLSEQYF.

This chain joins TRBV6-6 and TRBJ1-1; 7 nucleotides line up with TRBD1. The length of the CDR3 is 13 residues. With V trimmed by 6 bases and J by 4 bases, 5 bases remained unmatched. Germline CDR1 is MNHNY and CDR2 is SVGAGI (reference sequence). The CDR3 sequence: CASRQGLGTEAFF. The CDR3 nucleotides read TGTGCCAGCAGACAGGGGTTGGGCACTGAAGCTTTCTTT.

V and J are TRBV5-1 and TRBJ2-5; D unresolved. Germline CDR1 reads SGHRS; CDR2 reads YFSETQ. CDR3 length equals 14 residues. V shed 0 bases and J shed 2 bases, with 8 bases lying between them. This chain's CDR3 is CASSLVTDQETQYF. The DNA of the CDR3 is TGCGCCAGCAGCTTGGTCACAGATCAAGAGACCCAGTACTTC.

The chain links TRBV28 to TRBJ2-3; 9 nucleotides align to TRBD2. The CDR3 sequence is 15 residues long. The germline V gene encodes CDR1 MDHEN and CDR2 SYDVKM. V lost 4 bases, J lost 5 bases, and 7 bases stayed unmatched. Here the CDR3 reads CASSSLAGAVDTQYF. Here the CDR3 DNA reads TGTGCCAGCAGTTCCTTAGCGGGAGCGGTAGATACGCAGTATTTT.

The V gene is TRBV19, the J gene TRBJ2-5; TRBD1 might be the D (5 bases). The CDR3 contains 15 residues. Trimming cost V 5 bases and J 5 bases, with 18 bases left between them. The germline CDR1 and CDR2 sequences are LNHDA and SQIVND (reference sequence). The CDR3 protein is CASSPASLAGETQYF. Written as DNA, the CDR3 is TGTGCCAGTAGTCCCGCGAGTCTTGCAGGGGAGACCCAGTACTTC.